The rows below give T cell receptor beta chains drawn from one sample of a study of OX40 agonist ivuxolimab in advanced cancers. TCRdb's table, derived via immunoSEQ multiplex PCR, lists solely in-frame clones and lacks some. The data contain some 50,000 clones, 75% to 80% of them seen just once; the ten biggest clones take up roughly 7.9%. The sample here was CD4+ or CD8+ T cells sorted from blood, taken in a trial of the OX40 agonist ivuxolimab. These receptor sequences come from an adult with an advanced solid tumor such as melanoma, head and neck, liver or kidney cancer. The CDR3 runs from the conserved cysteine through the conserved F or W. Each record gives: J gene, clone size, V gene, D gene, CDR3 protein, CDR3 DNA. A D gene is named only where the DNA matches it firmly. Clone sizes are given selectively: once, few, many, or a class where the clone is expanded.

J gene: TRBJ2-7; clone size: NA; V gene: TRBV4-1; D gene: NA; CDR3 protein: CASSHSWARGPYEQYF; CDR3 DNA: TGCGCCAGCAGCCACTCTTGGGCCAGGGGCCCCTACGAGCAGTACTTC
J gene: TRBJ2-2; clone size: NA; V gene: TRBV5-6; D gene: TRBD1; CDR3 protein: CASSWPPGQGTGELFF; CDR3 DNA: TGTGCCAGCAGCTGGCCCCCGGGACAGGGGACCGGGGAGCTGTTTTTT
J gene: TRBJ2-3; clone size: once; V gene: TRBV11-2; D gene: NA; CDR3 protein: CASSYTGTLTDTQYF; CDR3 DNA: TGTGCCAGCAGCTACACCGGGACCCTCACAGATACGCAGTATTTT
J gene: TRBJ1-4; clone size: NA; V gene: TRBV4-3; D gene: TRBD1; CDR3 protein: CASSPGTDFPKLFF; CDR3 DNA: TGCGCCAGCAGCCCCGGGACAGACTTTCCAAAACTGTTTTTT
J gene: TRBJ2-5; clone size: NA; V gene: TRBV2; D gene: NA; CDR3 protein: CASSEEETQYF; CDR3 DNA: TGTGCCAGCAGTGAAGAGGAGACCCAGTACTTC
J gene: TRBJ1-2; clone size: NA; V gene: TRBV14; D gene: NA; CDR3 protein: CASSQAVNYGYTF; CDR3 DNA: TGTGCCAGCAGTCAAGCAGTAAACTATGGCTACACCTTC
J gene: TRBJ2-3; clone size: NA; V gene: TRBV4-1; D gene: NA; CDR3 protein: CASRLGGVGTDTQYF; CDR3 DNA: TGCGCCAGCAGGCTAGGCGGAGTCGGGACAGATACGCAGTATTTT
J gene: TRBJ1-1; clone size: NA; V gene: TRBV7-2; D gene: TRBD1; CDR3 protein: CASSIRQGGEAFF; CDR3 DNA: TGTGCCAGCAGCATCAGACAGGGGGGTGAAGCTTTCTTT
J gene: TRBJ2-7; clone size: NA; V gene: TRBV11-2; D gene: NA; CDR3 protein: CASSLGEYEQYF; CDR3 DNA: TGTGCCAGCAGCTTAGGGGAATACGAGCAGTACTTC
J gene: TRBJ2-1; clone size: NA; V gene: TRBV5-4; D gene: NA; CDR3 protein: CASSRAGLGRGVNEQFF; CDR3 DNA: TGTGCCAGCAGCCGTGCAGGCTTGGGGCGCGGCGTGAATGAGCAGTTCTTC
J gene: TRBJ2-1; clone size: NA; V gene: TRBV5-4; D gene: TRBD2; CDR3 protein: CASSLRTSGRWGQFF; CDR3 DNA: TGTGCCAGCAGCCTGCGGACTAGCGGGAGATGGGGGCAGTTCTTC
J gene: TRBJ1-5; clone size: NA; V gene: TRBV6-1; D gene: NA; CDR3 protein: CASRGTGNQPQHF; CDR3 DNA: TGTGCCAGCCGGGGGACCGGCAATCAGCCCCAGCATTTT
J gene: TRBJ2-5; clone size: NA; V gene: TRBV7-7; D gene: TRBD1; CDR3 protein: CASSLGTGGWETQYF; CDR3 DNA: TGTGCCAGCAGCTTAGGGACAGGGGGGTGGGAGACCCAGTACTTC
J gene: TRBJ1-2; clone size: NA; V gene: TRBV5-1; D gene: TRBD1; CDR3 protein: CASSRDRALYGYTF; CDR3 DNA: TGCGCCAGCAGCCGAGACAGGGCCCTCTATGGCTACACCTTC
J gene: TRBJ2-7; clone size: NA; V gene: TRBV7-2; D gene: NA; CDR3 protein: CASSLEGGTPISYEQYF; CDR3 DNA: TGTGCCAGCAGCTTAGAGGGAGGGACACCCATCTCCTACGAGCAGTACTTC
J gene: TRBJ1-2; clone size: NA; V gene: TRBV5-5; D gene: TRBD1; CDR3 protein: CASSSGQGASGYTF; CDR3 DNA: TGTGCCAGCAGCTCGGGACAGGGGGCGTCGGGCTACACCTTC
J gene: TRBJ2-5; clone size: NA; V gene: TRBV21-1; D gene: NA; CDR3 protein: CASSKARSSQVKETQYF; CDR3 DNA: TGTGCCAGCAGCAAAGCGCGCTCAAGCCAGGTTAAGGAGACCCAGTACTTC
J gene: TRBJ2-3; clone size: NA; V gene: TRBV7-2; D gene: NA; CDR3 protein: CASSLLGTTDTQYF; CDR3 DNA: TGTGCCAGCAGCTTACTCGGGACCACAGATACGCAGTATTTT
J gene: TRBJ1-2; clone size: NA; V gene: TRBV27; D gene: NA; CDR3 protein: CASSPGRGEVYYGYTF; CDR3 DNA: TGTGCCAGCAGTCCCGGGAGGGGGGAAGTCTACTATGGCTACACCTTC
J gene: TRBJ1-6; clone size: NA; V gene: TRBV7-2; D gene: NA; CDR3 protein: CASSLAPSFYGFHF; CDR3 DNA: TGTGCCAGCAGCTTAGCCCCCTCATTCTATGGGTTCCACTTT
J gene: TRBJ2-1; clone size: NA; V gene: TRBV7-8; D gene: TRBD2; CDR3 protein: CASGRSRRLAGSYNEQFF; CDR3 DNA: TGTGCCAGCGGTAGAAGCCGCCGACTAGCGGGCTCCTACAATGAGCAGTTCTTC